These 32 T cell receptor beta chains originate from one sample sequenced in a study of T cells after yellow fever vaccination. From the 5' RACE reads, TCRdb called clonotypes with MiXCR, one entry per CDR3 protein. This table has hundreds of thousands of distinct CDR3 sequences, about 17% appearing once. Sequenced here: PBMCs, sampled about 5 days after the first yellow fever vaccination. The receptors come from a man in his late teens or twenties who received the YFV17D yellow fever vaccine.

The V call is TRBV7-2, the J call TRBJ1-1; 9 bases match TRBD1. From germline, CDR1 is SGHTA and CDR2 FQGNSA. The CDR3 length is 12 residues. V was pared by 2 bases and J by 10 bases, with 2 bases of the junction left unmatched. The CDR3 DNA follows: TGTGCCAGCAGCTTATTGGGACAGGGAGCTTTCTTT. As protein: CASSLLGQGAFF.

In its sample, this clonotype was seen a few times. The chain recombines TRBV4-2 with TRBJ1-1; possibly TRBD1 for D (6 bases). CDR3 length: 17 residues. Germline loops: CDR1 LGHNA, CDR2 YNFKEQ. The V end lost 5 bases, the J end lost 4 bases, and 23 bases lay between the germline ends. The CDR3 DNA sequence: TGTGCCAGCAGCGTGGGAGGGGGGGCCCTTACTCCCACTGAAGCTTTCTTT. This codes for CASSVGGGALTPTEAFF.

The chain is built from TRBV5-1 and TRBJ2-3; the match to TRBD1 covers 9 bases. CDR1 is SGHRS, CDR2 YFSETQ, per germline. V dropped 2 bases and J dropped 0; count of bases not matched to a gene: 4. The CDR3 is 16 amino acids. CDR3 loop: CASSFGGQGSTDTQYF. The CDR3 bases are TGCGCCAGCAGCTTCGGGGGACAGGGCAGCACAGATACGCAGTATTTT.

This clonotype was counted a few times. This chain links TRBV29-1 with TRBJ2-7; D remains ambiguous. The V end was cut by 8 bases, the J end by 0 bases, with 17 bases between. Germline V CDR1 and CDR2: SQVTM, ANQGSEA. The CDR3 spans 14 residues. CDR3 sequence (DNA): TGCAGCCCTTGGGGTGCGTTGTTCTCCTACGAGCAGTACGTC. This translates into CSPWGALFSYEQYV.

The chain couples TRBV4-3 to TRBJ2-7; TRBD2 matches 12 bases. CDR1 is LGHNA and CDR2 is YSLEER in the germline V gene. V gave up 4 bases and J gave up 0 bases; unmatched junction bases: 10. The CDR3 totals 18 residues. CDR3 bases: TGCGCCAGCAGCCGAAAACTAGCGGGGGGTGATAGCTCCTACGAGCAGTACTTC. It codes for CASSRKLAGGDSSYEQYF.

With regard to this clonotype: This sequence may be a read error, since a much larger clone differs from it by one base. The CDR3 nucleotides are TGTTCCAGCAGCCAAGATGCGGCGGGTCTATACTATGGCTACACCTTC. It codes for CSSSQDAAGLYYGYTF. The chain carries TRBV3-1 and TRBJ1-2, with unresolved D. Germline CDR1 is LGHDT and CDR2 is YNNKEL (reference sequence). CDR3 size: 16 residues.

This chain links TRBV21-1 with TRBJ1-2; the tabulated D call, TRBD1, remains unverified against the DNA. TRBV21-1 is marked as a pseudogene. CDR3 length: 16 residues. In nucleotides, the CDR3 is TGTGCCAGCAGCATCGAACCGAGACAGCCCCCGGGATGCTACACCTTC. It specifies CASSIEPRQPPGCYTF.

This chain's CDR3 is CASSAQGIPNEQFF. CDR3 nucleotide sequence: TGCGCCAGCTCCGCGCAGGGGATCCCCAATGAGCAGTTCTTC. This chain links TRBV5-1 with TRBJ2-1, with D perhaps matching TRBD1 (6 bases). The CDR3 covers 14 residues. Trimming removed 7 bases from V and 6 bases from J, with 17 bases in between. The germline V gene encodes CDR1 SGHRS and CDR2 YFSETQ.

The V call is TRBV18, the J call TRBJ2-7; 8 bases agree with TRBD2. The CDR3 runs 15 residues. J lost 3 bases, V lost 2 bases, and 6 bases had no gene match. Germline V gives CDR1 KGHSH, CDR2 LQKENI. The CDR3 sequence: CASSPRAGGYYEQYF. DNA for the CDR3: TGTGCCAGCTCACCAAGGGCGGGGGGATACTACGAGCAGTACTTC.

The table lists this clonotype with many counts. This chain uses TRBV7-3 with TRBJ2-2; D ambiguous. Trimming took off 1 base at V and 1 base at J, with 1 base between the two ends. Germline CDR1 SGHTA, CDR2 FQGTGA. The CDR3 has 13 amino acids. CDR3 region: CASSLKNTGELFF. In nucleotides, the CDR3 is TGTGCCAGCAGCTTAAAGAACACCGGGGAGCTGTTTTTT.

The gene calls are TRBV19 and TRBJ2-7; tentatively, D is TRBD1 (6 bases). This CDR3 is 13 amino acids long. V shed 10 bases and J shed 0 bases, with 13 bases lying between them. Germline V gene lookup returns CDR1 LNHDA and CDR2 SQIVND (reference sequence). CDR3 DNA sequence: TGTGCCACCGAAGGACAGAGCTCCTACGAGCAGTACTTC. Protein product: CATEGQSSYEQYF.

Remarks on this clonotype: A much larger clone is a single base away; this may be a read error. The chain combines TRBV5-1 with TRBJ2-1; 7 bases agree with TRBD2. Per germline, CDR1 SGHRS and CDR2 YFSETQ. CDR3 length: 16 amino acids. CDR3 amino acids: CASSPGEGLFYNERFF. In DNA, the CDR3 is TGCGCCAGCAGTCCGGGGGAGGGATTGTTCTACAATGAGCGGTTCTTC. The entire variable domain, with the rest obtained from reference TRBV5-1 and TRBJ2-1, is as follows: KAGVTQTPRYLIKTRGQQVTLSCSPISGHRSVSWYQQTPGQGLQFLFEYFSETQRNKGNFPGRFSGRQFSNSRSEMNVSTLELGDSALYLCASSPGEGLFYNERFFGPGTRLTVL.

The J gene is TRBJ1-3, the V gene TRBV3-1, with D perhaps matching TRBD1 (5 bases). The ends were cut back, 3 bases at V and 1 base at J, with 10 bases in the middle. Germline V lookup: CDR1 LGHDT, CDR2 YNNKEL (reference sequence). This CDR3 is 15 amino acids long. CDR3 nucleotide sequence: TGTGCCAGCAGCCAGTGGGGGGTGTCTGGAAACACCATATATTTT. This translates into CASSQWGVSGNTIYF. Together with reference TRBV3-1 and TRBJ1-3, the CDR3 gives the full variable domain: DTAVSQTPKYLVTQMGNDKSIKCEQNLGHDTMYWYKQDSKKFLKIMFSYNNKELIINETVPNRFSPKSPDKAHLNLHINSLELGDSAVYFCASSQWGVSGNTIYFGEGSWLTVV.

The V and J genes are TRBV10-3 and TRBJ1-2; D possibly corresponds to TRBD1 (5 bases). CDR1 and CDR2 (germline): ENHRY, SYGVKD. Trimming cost V 10 bases and J 8 bases, with 32 bases left between them. The length of the CDR3 is 17 residues. The CDR3 sequence is CATLRVSWGPQSGGYTF. In DNA, the CDR3 is TGTGCCACCCTACGGGTTTCGTGGGGACCTCAGTCGGGGGGCTACACCTTC.

The rearrangement joins TRBV15 to TRBJ1-4, with D maybe TRBD1 (6 bases). V was clipped by 0 bases and J by 8 bases, with 13 bases between them. CDR3 size: 15 residues. Germline V gives CDR1 LNHNV, CDR2 YYDKDF (reference sequence). CDR3 protein: CATSRDLTGSEKLFF. Written as DNA, the CDR3 is TGTGCCACCAGCAGAGATCTTACAGGGTCCGAAAAACTGTTTTTT. Supplemented by reference TRBV15 and TRBJ1-4, the full variable domain reads DAMVIQNPRYQVTQFGKPVTLSCSQTLNHNVMYWYQQKSSQAPKLLFHYYDKDFNNEADTPDNFQSRRPNTSFCFLDIRSPGLGDTAMYLCATSRDLTGSEKLFFGSGTQLSVL.

The chain employs TRBV5-1 and TRBJ1-2, with D uncertain. CDR3 length: 13 residues. Trimming shortened V by 2 bases and J by 8 bases, and 13 bases separated the two germline ends. The germline gives CDR1 SGHRS, CDR2 YFSETQ. The CDR3 DNA reads TGCGCCAGCAGCTTTAAGGACGCGGCCGGCTACACCTTC. It codes for CASSFKDAAGYTF.

This clonotype appeared a few times. The rearrangement joins TRBV28 to TRBJ2-7; 8 bases line up with TRBD1. CDR1 and CDR2 from the germline V gene are MDHEN and SYDVKM. V lost 4 bases and J lost 0; bases outside the gene matches: 2. This CDR3 comprises 14 residues. CDR3 residues: CASSSGTGSYEQYV. DNA for the CDR3: TGTGCCAGCAGTTCGGGGACAGGCTCCTACGAGCAGTACGTC.

This rearrangement joins TRBV20-1 to TRBJ1-2; D might be TRBD1 (5 bases). There are 13 residues in the CDR3. Trimming left V 6 bases short and J 7 bases short, with 18 bases between. Germline CDR1 DFQATT, CDR2 SNEGSKA (reference sequence). This CDR3 reads CSAPNRDRAGYTF. DNA of the CDR3: TGCAGTGCCCCGAACCGGGACCGAGCTGGCTACACCTTC.

The chain's CDR3 is CASSLQGLRTEAFF. DNA of the CDR3: TGTGCCAGCAGTTTACAGGGATTGCGGACTGAAGCTTTCTTT. The rearrangement joins TRBV12-3 or TRBV12-4 to TRBJ1-1, with TRBD1 as a possible D gene (5 bases). Trimming removed 2 bases from V and 5 bases from J, with 12 bases in between. This CDR3 has 14 residues.

This clonotype was detected a few times. V and J are TRBV5-1 and TRBJ2-1; D is possibly TRBD1 (5 bases). Trimming cost V 3 bases and J 7 bases, with 11 bases left between them. The CDR3 length is 13 residues. Per germline, CDR1 SGHRS and CDR2 YFSETQ. CDR3 DNA sequence: TGCGCCAGCAGCTATAACCAGGGAAATGAGCAGTTCTTC. It encodes CASSYNQGNEQFF.

The chain joins TRBV28 to TRBJ1-3; possibly TRBD1 for D (5 bases). Germline CDR1 and CDR2: MDHEN and SYDVKM. The CDR3 consists of 13 residues. V was trimmed by 9 bases and J by 0 bases, leaving 9 bases between them. The CDR3 loop is CASFRVSGNTIYF. The CDR3 DNA reads TGTGCCAGTTTCAGGGTCTCTGGAAACACCATATATTTT.

This clonotype has just a few counts. The V gene is TRBV6-1, the J gene TRBJ1-1, with D possibly matching TRBD1 (5 bases). The CDR3 runs 13 residues. The ends were cut back, 3 bases at V and 9 bases at J, with 14 bases in the middle. Germline V gene data show CDR1 as MNHNS and CDR2 as SASEGT. CDR3 region: CASSDQGTVKAFF. The CDR3 DNA sequence: TGTGCCAGCAGTGACCAAGGGACGGTAAAAGCTTTCTTT.

The V and J genes are TRBV6-2 or TRBV6-3 and TRBJ2-2, with D perhaps TRBD2 (5 bases). Trimming shortened V by 8 bases and J by 5 bases, and 9 bases separated the two germline ends. CDR1 is MNHEY, CDR2 SVGEGT, per germline. The CDR3 is 12 amino acids. The CDR3 here is CASARRTGELFF. DNA for the CDR3: TGTGCCAGCGCTCGGAGGACCGGGGAGCTGTTTTTT.

In this sample, this clonotype turned up a few times. V usage is TRBV7-8 and J usage is TRBJ1-5; the match to TRBD1 covers 8 bases. The CDR3 has 14 residues. Germline V gene data show CDR1 as SGHVS and CDR2 as FQNEAQ. The ends lost 6 bases at V and 4 bases at J; junction bases unmatched: 5. The CDR3 coding sequence is TGTGCCAGCAGTCAAGGACAGGGTAATCAGCCCCAGCATTTT. This gives the protein CASSQGQGNQPQHF.

This clonotype came up a few times. The chain joins TRBV20-1 to TRBJ1-4; D gene uncertain. The V gene lost 0 bases and the J gene lost 5 bases, with 10 bases spanning the gap. This CDR3 contains 14 residues. The germline gives CDR1 DFQATT, CDR2 SNEGSKA (reference sequence). The CDR3 loop reads CSARDVAQNEKLFF. CDR3 nucleotide sequence: TGCAGTGCTAGAGATGTGGCCCAGAATGAAAAACTGTTTTTT.

The rearrangement joins TRBV27 to TRBJ2-2; D gene uncertain. Trimming removed 1 base at V and 7 bases at J, with 7 bases between. CDR1 is MNHEY, CDR2 SMNVEV, per germline (reference sequence). The CDR3 sequence is 13 residues long. The CDR3 sequence: CASSLYALGELFF. The CDR3 region has the DNA TGTGCCAGCAGTTTATACGCCCTCGGGGAGCTGTTTTTT.

This clonotype has a handful of counts. The V call is TRBV7-9, the J call TRBJ2-7; 9 bases fit TRBD1. After removal of 5 bases from V and 0 bases from J, the junction contained 5 bases not matched to a gene. CDR3 length: 15 amino acids. CDR1 and CDR2 (germline): SEHNR, FQNEAQ (reference sequence). This chain's CDR3 is CASSEDRGGSYEQYV. Written as DNA, the CDR3 is TGTGCCAGCAGCGAGGACAGGGGAGGCTCCTACGAGCAGTACGTC.

The J gene is TRBJ2-7, the V gene TRBV7-9; TRBD2 aligns across 9 bases. Germline CDR1 is SEHNR and CDR2 is FQNEAQ (reference sequence). The CDR3 sequence is 15 residues long. The junction had 6 bases not matched to a gene; V was cut back by 1 base and J by 5 bases. CDR3 sequence reads: CASSLGLAGLHEQYF. The CDR3 nucleotides are TGTGCCAGCAGCTTAGGCCTAGCGGGGCTCCACGAGCAGTACTTC.

The chain links TRBV9 to TRBJ2-6; unclear D gene. From germline, CDR1 is SGDLS and CDR2 YYNGEE. The CDR3 covers 16 residues. V was clipped by 4 bases and J by 0 bases, with 11 bases between them. The CDR3 loop reads CASSFPPGSGANVLTF. The CDR3 nucleotides are TGTGCCAGCAGCTTCCCCCCGGGCTCTGGGGCCAACGTCCTGACTTTC.

This clonotype has a handful of counts. This chain joins TRBV6-2 or TRBV6-3 and TRBJ2-7, with a weak D call TRBD1 (6 bases). The germline CDR1 and CDR2 sequences are MNHEY and SVGEGT. The CDR3 sequence is 14 residues long. V lost 4 bases, J lost 5 bases, and 15 bases lay in between. CDR3: CASSFGQTGNEQYF. The CDR3 DNA follows: TGTGCCAGCAGTTTCGGACAGACCGGGAACGAGCAGTACTTC.

The CDR3 sequence is CASSIEYSYNEQFF. DNA for the CDR3: TGTGCCAGTAGTATAGAGTACTCCTACAATGAGCAGTTCTTC. The chain carries TRBV19 and TRBJ2-1; no clear D. Germline V CDR1 and CDR2: LNHDA, SQIVND (reference sequence). Trimming removed 0 bases at V and 0 bases at J, with 3 bases between. CDR3 size: 14 residues.

This chain uses TRBV24-1 with TRBJ1-2, with a tentative D call TRBD1 (6 bases). CDR1 is KGHDR and CDR2 is SFDVKD in the germline V gene. The CDR3 extends over 16 amino acids. Trimming shortened V by 3 bases and J by 2 bases, and 15 bases separated the two germline ends. The CDR3 DNA follows: TGTGCCACCAGTGATCACAGGGATCCTAGAAACTATGGCTACACCTTC. Translation gives CATSDHRDPRNYGYTF.